This TCR beta chain was obtained from a study of shared clonotypes between healthy human individuals. Whole-study context: Researchers drew samples from two women and a few men aged 18 to 49.

CD8 cells classed as naive were CD45RO-negative and positively selected for CCR7, excluding terminally differentiated effector memory CD45RA+ cells. Only Caucasian adults living in Nashville, Tennessee served as donors. Sequencing was performed with immunoSEQ multiplex PCR; in TCRdb, only in-frame clones are kept and a portion is missing. The table shows about 800,000 clones, with about 97% occurring only once. About this clone: Its specificity is unknown.

General study findings and limits: Larger richness was generally estimated for naive than memory subsets. It was expected that sequencing depth would affect clonotype sharing among donors.

The CDR3 totals 17 residues. The germline V gene has CDR1 MGHRA and CDR2 YSYEKL. Losses at the gene ends were 1 base for V and 0 bases for J; bases not matched to a gene: 5. This rearrangement joins TRBV4-1 to TRBJ2-1; 8 bases fit TRBD1. Material: naive CD8+ T cells sorted from blood. The origin of this receptor is a man aged 25 to 45 in good health. The chain's CDR3 is CASSQAPGTGSYNEQFF. The CDR3 nucleotides read TGCGCCAGCAGCCAAGCCCCAGGGACAGGCTCCTACAATGAGCAGTTCTTC.